A selection of T cell receptor beta chains follows, all from one sample in a study of T cell repertoires in ileal Crohn's disease. Measured with immunoSEQ multiplex PCR; TCRdb has only the in-frame clones, and not every one. The sample yields about 18,000 clones, about 60% seen once. Sequenced sample: ileal tissue. These receptors were obtained from an adult with Crohn's disease. CDR3s leave out the opening cysteine and the closing phenylalanine or tryptophan.

cdr3_aa: ASSSDRGNEQY
v_call: TRBV11-2
j_call: TRBJ2-7

cdr3_aa: ASSYTGSGNTIY
v_call: TRBV6-5
j_call: TRBJ1-3

cdr3_aa: ASSLGTGLNEQF
v_call: TRBV5-4
j_call: TRBJ2-1

cdr3_aa: ASRGDELIQH
v_call: TRBV28
j_call: TRBJ1-5

cdr3_aa: ASSVNWGPTYEQY
v_call: TRBV9
j_call: TRBJ2-7

cdr3_aa: ATSRDGTGESAKQY
v_call: TRBV15
j_call: TRBJ2-7

cdr3_aa: ASSVGSGLRTDTQY
v_call: TRBV9
j_call: TRBJ2-3

cdr3_aa: ASSTTFDRGYEQY
v_call: TRBV11-2
j_call: TRBJ2-7

cdr3_aa: ASSLKGADYGYT
v_call: TRBV6-1
j_call: TRBJ1-2

cdr3_aa: ASSLLSRQETQY
v_call: TRBV2
j_call: TRBJ2-5

cdr3_aa: ASSQDATGRSRGYT
v_call: TRBV4-2
j_call: TRBJ1-2

cdr3_aa: ASSSGTGDTEAF
v_call: TRBV10-1
j_call: TRBJ1-1

cdr3_aa: ASSPRWAGEQY
v_call: TRBV5-1
j_call: TRBJ2-7

cdr3_aa: ASRGTAPDEQY
v_call: TRBV6-1
j_call: TRBJ2-7

cdr3_aa: AGTGGKGTQY
v_call: TRBV10-1
j_call: TRBJ2-3

cdr3_aa: ASSSVGEGPNEQF
v_call: TRBV6-1
j_call: TRBJ2-1

cdr3_aa: ASSAGTGAYEQY
v_call: TRBV2
j_call: TRBJ2-7

cdr3_aa: AGGQGAKEETQY
v_call: TRBV7-2
j_call: TRBJ2-5

cdr3_aa: ASTREAGPYEQY
v_call: TRBV2
j_call: TRBJ2-7

cdr3_aa: ASSLAGEYEQY
v_call: TRBV5-1
j_call: TRBJ2-7

cdr3_aa: ASRAHRLATASGANVLT
v_call: TRBV2
j_call: TRBJ2-6

cdr3_aa: ASSEAHQSNYGYT
v_call: TRBV2
j_call: TRBJ1-2

cdr3_aa: ASSRTGQNEKLF
v_call: TRBV6-5
j_call: TRBJ1-4

cdr3_aa: ASSEGLAGNQETQY
v_call: TRBV25-1
j_call: TRBJ2-5

cdr3_aa: ASKAAGWQPQH
v_call: TRBV6-5
j_call: TRBJ1-5

cdr3_aa: ASSVQGGQPQH
v_call: TRBV7-8
j_call: TRBJ1-5

cdr3_aa: ASSWDTRQAF
v_call: TRBV6-5
j_call: TRBJ1-1

cdr3_aa: ASSPGTGGLTEAF
v_call: TRBV2
j_call: TRBJ1-1

cdr3_aa: ASSLGGLAGETQY
v_call: TRBV5-1
j_call: TRBJ2-5

cdr3_aa: SVLGQPTVNEQF
v_call: TRBV29-1
j_call: TRBJ2-1

cdr3_aa: ASSPGLAGYEQY
v_call: TRBV5-6
j_call: TRBJ2-7

cdr3_aa: ASKKSLVVDSPLH
v_call: TRBV6-1
j_call: TRBJ1-6

cdr3_aa: AWSGKAQGLNQPQH
v_call: TRBV30
j_call: TRBJ1-5

cdr3_aa: ASSDSSRESNEQF
v_call: TRBV6-4
j_call: TRBJ2-1

cdr3_aa: ASSSGTPNDEKLF
v_call: TRBV5-1
j_call: TRBJ1-4

cdr3_aa: AWSVSRGLEQY
v_call: TRBV30
j_call: TRBJ2-7

cdr3_aa: SVASVNTEAF
v_call: TRBV29-1
j_call: TRBJ1-1

cdr3_aa: ATSRGTGYNEKLF
v_call: TRBV15
j_call: TRBJ1-4

cdr3_aa: ASSLRGSGSTDTQY
v_call: TRBV7-6
j_call: TRBJ2-3

cdr3_aa: ASSLEDRGPDGYT
v_call: TRBV7-2
j_call: TRBJ1-2

cdr3_aa: AWSPPGLAGAREY
v_call: TRBV30
j_call: TRBJ2-7